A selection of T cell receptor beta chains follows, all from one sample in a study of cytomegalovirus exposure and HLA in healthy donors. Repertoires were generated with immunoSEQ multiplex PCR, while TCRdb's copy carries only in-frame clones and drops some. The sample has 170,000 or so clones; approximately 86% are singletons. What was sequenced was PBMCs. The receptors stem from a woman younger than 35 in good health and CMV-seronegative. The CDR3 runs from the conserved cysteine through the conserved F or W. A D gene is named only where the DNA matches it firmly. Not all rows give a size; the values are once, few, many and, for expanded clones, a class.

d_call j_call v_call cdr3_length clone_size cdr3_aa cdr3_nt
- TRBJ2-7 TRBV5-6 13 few CASSPDSSYEQYF TGTGCCAGCAGCCCCGACAGTTCCTACGAGCAGTACTTC
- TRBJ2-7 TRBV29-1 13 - CSVEDGAAYEQYF TGCAGCGTTGAAGATGGGGCAGCCTACGAGCAGTACTTC
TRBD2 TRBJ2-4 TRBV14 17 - CASSAQSGAGAKNIQYF TGTGCCAGCAGCGCCCAAAGCGGGGCCGGGGCCAAAAACATTCAGTACTTC
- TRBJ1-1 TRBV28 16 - CASSLGEGRVDTEAFF TGTGCCAGCAGTTTAGGGGAGGGGAGGGTTGACACTGAAGCTTTCTTT
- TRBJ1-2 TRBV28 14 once CASSLQGGGSGYTF TGTGCCAGCAGTTTGCAGGGAGGGGGGAGCGGCTACACCTTC
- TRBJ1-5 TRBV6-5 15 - CASSPEQGNNQPQHF TGTGCCAGCAGCCCTGAACAGGGAAACAATCAGCCCCAGCATTTT
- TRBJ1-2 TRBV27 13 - CASRRTSNYGYTF TGTGCCAGCCGCAGAACATCCAACTATGGCTACACCTTC
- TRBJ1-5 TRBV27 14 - CASSFRDKYQPQHF TGTGCCAGCAGTTTCCGGGACAAGTATCAGCCCCAGCATTTT
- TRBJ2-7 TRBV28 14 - CASSFRDTHYEQYF TGTGCCAGCAGTTTTAGGGACACGCACTACGAGCAGTACTTC
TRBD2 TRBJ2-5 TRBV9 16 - CASSLGTSGRGETQYF TGTGCCAGCAGCCTCGGGACTAGCGGGAGAGGAGAGACCCAGTACTTC
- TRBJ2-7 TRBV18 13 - CASGNRLGYEQYF TGTGCCAGCGGGAACAGGTTAGGGTACGAGCAGTACTTC
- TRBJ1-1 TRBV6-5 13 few CASSESESSPGFF TGTGCCAGCAGTGAATCGGAATCCTCCCCGGGTTTCTTT
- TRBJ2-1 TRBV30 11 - CAWSVASEQFF TGTGCCTGGAGTGTAGCAAGTGAGCAGTTCTTC
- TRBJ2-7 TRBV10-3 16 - CAISGFSDRGSDEQYF TGTGCCATCAGTGGCTTCTCGGACCGAGGGTCGGACGAGCAGTACTTC
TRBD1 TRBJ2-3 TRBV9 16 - CASSVALGQGWDTQYF TGTGCCAGCAGCGTAGCTTTAGGACAGGGATGGGATACGCAGTATTTT
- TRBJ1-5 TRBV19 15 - CASTPVSRGNQPQHF TGTGCCAGTACTCCCGTGTCAAGGGGGAACCAGCCCCAGCATTTT
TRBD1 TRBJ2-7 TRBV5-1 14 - CASSLRTGGYEQYF TGCGCCAGCAGCTTGCGGACAGGGGGCTACGAGCAGTACTTC
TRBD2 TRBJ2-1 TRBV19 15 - CASSFIAGGQNEQFF TGTGCCAGCTCTTTTATAGCGGGAGGACAGAATGAGCAGTTCTTC
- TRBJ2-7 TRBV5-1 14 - CASSLGLLRGEQYF TGCGCCAGCAGCTTGGGACTTCTCCGCGGCGAGCAGTACTTC
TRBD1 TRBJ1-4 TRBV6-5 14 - CASSPQGAYEKLFF TGTGCCAGCAGCCCACAGGGGGCATATGAAAAACTGTTTTTT
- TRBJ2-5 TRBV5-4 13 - CASSQGFQETQYF TGTGCCAGCAGCCAGGGGTTCCAAGAGACCCAGTACTTC
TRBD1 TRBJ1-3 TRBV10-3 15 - CAIETGSVSGNTIYF TGTGCCATCGAGACAGGGTCCGTCTCTGGAAACACCATATATTTT
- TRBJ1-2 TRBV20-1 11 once CSAQLGYGYTF TGCAGTGCTCAACTTGGCTATGGCTACACCTTC
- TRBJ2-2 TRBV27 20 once CASSLSFVRGSGDPTGELFF TGTGCCAGCAGTTTATCTTTTGTCAGGGGCTCAGGGGACCCCACCGGGGAGCTGTTTTTT
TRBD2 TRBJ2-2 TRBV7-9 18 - CASSYFGSLAGVSGELFF TGTGCCAGCAGCTATTTTGGGTCACTAGCGGGAGTGTCCGGGGAGCTGTTTTTT
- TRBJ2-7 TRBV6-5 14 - CAIRGGRGSDEQYF TGTGCCATAAGGGGGGGGCGGGGTTCCGACGAGCAGTACTTC
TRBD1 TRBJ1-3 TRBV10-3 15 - CAIRDRGVSGNTIYF TGTGCCATCAGAGACAGGGGGGTTTCTGGAAACACCATATATTTT
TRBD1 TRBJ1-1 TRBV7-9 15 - CASAFRGTGGTEAFF TGTGCCAGCGCATTCCGGGGGACAGGCGGAACTGAAGCTTTCTTT
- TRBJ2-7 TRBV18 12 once CASSPESLEQYF TGTGCCAGCTCACCAGAGTCATTGGAGCAGTACTTC
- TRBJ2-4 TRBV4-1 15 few CASSQLGLAKNIQYF TGCGCCAGCAGCCAACTCGGACTCGCCAAAAACATTCAGTACTTC
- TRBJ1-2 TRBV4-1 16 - CASSQIRAGPTYGYTF TGCGCCAGCAGCCAGATACGGGCAGGGCCGACCTATGGCTACACCTTC
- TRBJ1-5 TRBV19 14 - CASSSYSGNQPQHF TGTGCCAGTAGTTCCTACAGTGGGAATCAGCCCCAGCATTTT
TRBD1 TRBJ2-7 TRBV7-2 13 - CASSGRGTYEQYF TGTGCCAGCAGCGGCAGGGGGACCTACGAGCAGTACTTC
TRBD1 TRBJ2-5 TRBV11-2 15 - CASSLKTGAQETQYF TGTGCCAGCAGCTTGAAGACAGGGGCCCAAGAGACCCAGTACTTC